The TCR beta chain described here comes from a study of blood T cell repertoires in COVID-19. The wider study: Samples taken during acute and convalescent COVID-19 were collected in the United States, Italy and Spain. T cells, B-cell-depleted T cells, or PBMCs provided the cDNA or gDNA that served as material.

The CDR3 runs 13 residues. V shed 6 bases and J shed 1 base, with 9 bases lying between them. In the original workflow: Amplification of reference gene primers was used by the study to estimate nucleated cell counts. Produced via immunoSEQ multiplex PCR; TCRdb's table is partial and in-frame only. D and trimming come from the DNA, and the V and J calls and clone size come from that table. The sample includes about 47,000 clones, around four fifths of them seen just once. This rearrangement joins TRBV12-3 or TRBV12-4 to TRBJ1-1; no reliable D call. The sample taken for sequencing was peripheral blood. The receptor was derived from a man aged 55 to 69 with active COVID-19. CDR3 in amino acids: CASRTQTNTEAFF. DNA for the CDR3: TGTGCCAGCAGAACACAGACGAACACTGAAGCTTTCTTT.